The clone carrying this TCR beta chain was detected only a few times. The antigen is unknown. This sample was included in a study of memory CD4+ T cells and cytomegalovirus serostatus. Study-level findings and limits: Each of approximately 69 CMV-associated TCRbeta sequences occurred in one to five individuals.

Single viable CD3+CD4+CD8-CD45RO+ cells were sorted as the memory CD4+ T cells. The trim removed 2 bases at V and 4 bases at J, leaving 2 bases unmatched. This CDR3 spans 14 amino acids. Germline CDR1 MGHDK, CDR2 SYGVNS. Some clones are missing from TCRdb's copy, which holds only in-frame ones; the method was immunoSEQ multiplex PCR. The profile shows about 42,000 clones, approximately 80% of them singletons. The sequencing input was memory CD4+ T cells from blood. The TCR sequence derives from an adult in good health and CMV-seronegative. V is TRBV25-1 and J is TRBJ1-1; 9 bases are a match to TRBD1. The CDR3 is CASSETGGVTEAFF. The CDR3 DNA follows: TGTGCCAGCAGTGAAACAGGGGGCGTCACTGAAGCTTTCTTT.